The 10 T cell receptor beta chains reported below all come from one sample, sequenced in a study of CD8+ T cells in alopecia areata. cDNA reverse transcribed from extracted RNA served as the sequencing template. Clones were read by immunoSEQ multiplex PCR, and TCRdb kept only the in-frame ones, dropping some. The data hold about 200,000 clones, with approximately 52% observed a single time. Material: CD4+ T cells sorted from blood, obtained at week 0. The receptor set was obtained from a human donor with alopecia areata.

J is TRBJ2-3 and V is TRBV5-1; D might be TRBD1 or TRBD2, each matching 5 bases. Germline values: CDR1 SGHRS, CDR2 YFSETQ. V lost 4 bases and J 3 bases, leaving 15 bases between the germline ends. The length of the CDR3 is 15 residues. The CDR3 sequence: CASSPGRGGTDTQYF. CDR3 sequence (DNA): TGCGCCAGCAGCCCGGGCCGTGGGGGAACAGATACGCAGTATTTT.

The chain is built from TRBV4-2 and TRBJ1-2, with D possibly matching TRBD1 (5 bases). Germline loops: CDR1 LGHNA, CDR2 YNFKEQ. This CDR3 has 14 residues. V was shortened by 1 base and J by 0 bases, with 6 bases between the two germline ends. The CDR3: CASSQGQPNYGYTF. CDR3 DNA: TGTGCCAGCAGCCAAGGACAGCCTAACTATGGCTACACCTTC.

The rearrangement uses TRBV30 and TRBJ2-7, with D perhaps given as TRBD1 or TRBD2 (6 bases each). The CDR3 is made up of 14 amino acids. The ends were cut back, 3 bases at V and 1 base at J, with 13 bases in the middle. Germline V gene lookup returns CDR1 GTSNPN and CDR2 SVGIG (reference sequence). The CDR3 DNA sequence: TGTGCCTGGAGGCCGGGGGCTACGTCCTACGAGCAGTACTTC. It encodes CAWRPGATSYEQYF.

This clone was observed at least ten times. The chain recombines TRBV4-1 with TRBJ1-4, with D unresolved. Germline values: CDR1 MGHRA, CDR2 YSYEKL. The CDR3 runs 13 residues. The germline V and J ends were trimmed by 2 bases and 7 bases, with 8 bases remaining between them. CDR3 sequence: CASSQLIGEKLFF. The CDR3 coding sequence is TGCGCCAGCAGCCAACTTATAGGTGAAAAACTGTTTTTT.

The chain recombines TRBV2 with TRBJ2-2; 7 nucleotides line up with TRBD2. The CDR3 is made up of 16 amino acids. CDR1 is SNHLY and CDR2 is FYNNEI in the germline V gene. Trimming took 7 bases from V and 0 from J; bases not matched to a gene: 8. As DNA, the CDR3 is TGTGCCAGCACCCCAAGGGCGGGGGCGAACACCGGGGAGCTGTTTTTT. This sequence encodes CASTPRAGANTGELFF.

The chain uses TRBV5-1 and TRBJ1-2; D possibly corresponds to TRBD1 (5 bases). Germline values: CDR1 SGHRS, CDR2 YFSETQ. The CDR3 is 13 amino acids. V shed 2 bases and J shed 3 bases, with 8 bases lying between them. This CDR3 reads CASSLGGDYGYTF. The CDR3 nucleotides read TGCGCCAGCAGCTTAGGAGGGGACTATGGCTACACCTTC.

The V gene is TRBV7-8, the J gene TRBJ1-5; 7 bases match TRBD1. Germline lookup yields CDR1 SGHVS and CDR2 FQNEAQ. The ends lost 4 bases at V and 3 bases at J; junction bases unmatched: 12. The CDR3 covers 17 residues. Here the CDR3 reads CASSSSRGQVINQPQHF. In DNA form, the CDR3 reads TGTGCCAGCAGCTCCTCCAGAGGACAGGTTATCAATCAGCCCCAGCATTTT.

V gene TRBV5-1 combines with J gene TRBJ2-1; 7 bases are shared with TRBD1. The CDR3 sequence is 15 residues long. CDR1 SGHRS and CDR2 YFSETQ come from the germline V gene. Trimming removed 4 bases from V and 4 bases from J; junction bases left unmatched: 8. CDR3 protein: CASSLRQGDYNEQFF. In DNA, the CDR3 is TGCGCCAGCAGCCTCCGACAGGGAGATTACAATGAGCAGTTCTTC.

The gene calls are TRBV15 and TRBJ2-5; no firm D call. V lost 5 bases to trimming and J lost 1 base, with 5 bases between them. CDR1 LNHNV and CDR2 YYDKDF come from the germline V gene (reference sequence). The CDR3 length is 12 residues. CDR3 region: CATSLSQETQYF. For the CDR3, the DNA is TGTGCCACCAGCCTTAGCCAAGAGACCCAGTACTTC.

This clone was seen a few times. This sequence joins TRBV7-9 and TRBJ2-1; D unclear. Trimming stripped 5 bases from V and 5 bases from J, with 7 bases between. Germline lookup yields CDR1 SEHNR and CDR2 FQNEAQ (reference sequence). This CDR3 contains 12 residues. CDR3 DNA: TGTGCCAGCAGCCCCCCCAACAATGAGCAGTTCTTC. It translates to CASSPPNNEQFF.